This entry features one T cell receptor (beta chain) sequence. The data derive from a study of T cell changes during pregnancy in multiple sclerosis. Generated by immunoSEQ multiplex PCR, the TCRdb table keeps only in-frame clones and is missing some. The sample shows roughly 40,000 clones, more than 90% of them seen only once. This CDR3 is 14 amino acids long. V was clipped by 11 bases and J by 8 bases; unmatched bases: 12. Per the germline V gene, CDR1 is MDHEN and CDR2 is SYDVKM. Sequencing used CD4+ T cells from peripheral blood mononuclear cells, obtained in the second trimester of pregnancy. The clonotype originates from a female donor in good health, enrolled as a control in a pregnancy study. The chain recombines TRBV28 with TRBJ2-1, with TRBD1 matching over 10 bases. The chain's CDR3 is CACSRDRGGDEQFF. CDR3 DNA: TGTGCCTGCTCCCGGGACAGGGGCGGCGATGAGCAGTTCTTC.